These T cell receptor beta chains were read from a single sample in a study of blood T cell repertoires in COVID-19. The method was immunoSEQ multiplex PCR; TCRdb's version includes in-frame clones alone and lacks a portion of them. Of some 180,000 clones listed, more than 85% were seen once; the top ten hold just under 25%. The sample consisted of PBMCs or T cells enriched from blood (not recorded which). These receptors originate from a woman aged 40 to 55 in a cohort exposed to, infected with or recovered from COVID-19 (not recorded which). CDR3s include the opening cysteine and the closing phenylalanine or tryptophan. The D gene is left open where the match is weak. Not every row has a clone size; where given, it reads once, few, many or a size class.

j_gene	abundance	d_gene	v_gene	CDR3nt	CDR3aa
TRBJ1-1	.	.	TRBV5-4	TGTGCCAGCAGCGCGGACATGGGCAAAGGAACTGAAGCTTTCTTT	CASSADMGKGTEAFF
TRBJ1-2	.	TRBD1	TRBV19	TGTGCCAGTAGTATAGATGCATTCTCGGACAGGGGGGAAGACCCTAACTATGGCTACACCTTC	CASSIDAFSDRGEDPNYGYTF
TRBJ2-1	.	TRBD2	TRBV7-8	TGTGCCAGCAGCCTAACCCCGGGGGGAAGAGGTGAGCAGTTCTTC	CASSLTPGGRGEQFF
TRBJ2-2	few	TRBD2	TRBV9	TGTGCCAGCAAAGGCCTAGCGGGGGGCAACACCGGGGAGCTGTTTTTT	CASKGLAGGNTGELFF
TRBJ1-1	.	.	TRBV18	TGTGCCAGCTCACGCGGTAGGGTAGCGGACACTGAAGCTTTCTTT	CASSRGRVADTEAFF
TRBJ2-1	.	TRBD2	TRBV2	TGTGCCAGCACCGGGACTAGCGGGAGGGGTATCTGGGATGAGCAGTTCTTC	CASTGTSGRGIWDEQFF
TRBJ2-7	few	.	TRBV5-1	TGCGCCAGCAGCTTGGGCTCCCGGGGCGAGCAGTACTTC	CASSLGSRGEQYF
TRBJ2-1	once	.	TRBV6-5	TGTGCCAGCAGTTCTGGTAACGGGGCCTACAATGAGCAGTTCTTC	CASSSGNGAYNEQFF
TRBJ2-1	.	.	TRBV9	TGTGCCAGCAGCGTAGGGAGCTCCTACAATGAGCAGTTCTTC	CASSVGSSYNEQFF
TRBJ2-7	.	TRBD2	TRBV29-1	TGCAGCGTTGAGGGGACTAGCGACTCCTACGAGCAGTACTTC	CSVEGTSDSYEQYF
TRBJ2-5	.	TRBD2	TRBV27	TGTGCCAGCAGTCCCCTCCAAGCGGGAGGGGGGGAGACCCAGTACTTC	CASSPLQAGGGETQYF
TRBJ2-3	.	.	TRBV2	TGTGCCAGCAGTACCGGGACCCGGGGGGATACGCAGTATTTT	CASSTGTRGDTQYF
TRBJ2-7	once	TRBD2	TRBV7-2	TGTGCCAGCAGAGCCGGGGGGAGTTGGCGCGAGCAGTACTTC	CASRAGGSWREQYF
TRBJ2-7	.	.	TRBV6-4	TGTGCCAGCAGTGTCGACCCCCGGGGGGAGCAGTACTTC	CASSVDPRGEQYF
TRBJ1-1	.	.	TRBV27	TGTGCCAGCAGTTACAAAGCGGGGGGGACTGAAGCTTTCTTT	CASSYKAGGTEAFF
TRBJ2-7	.	.	TRBV29-1	TGCAGCGTTGAAGATCTCTACGAGCAGTACTTC	CSVEDLYEQYF
TRBJ2-1	few	TRBD2	TRBV7-6	TGTGCCAGCAGCTTAGGTAGCGGGAGCGGCGGGGAGCAGTTCTTC	CASSLGSGSGGEQFF
TRBJ2-7	.	TRBD1	TRBV19	TGTGCCAGTAGGGACAGGGGGCAGGTCAACTACGAGCAGTACTTC	CASRDRGQVNYEQYF
TRBJ1-6	.	TRBD1	TRBV28	TGTGCCAGCGTACCCACAGGGGTCAATTCACCCCTCCACTTT	CASVPTGVNSPLHF
TRBJ1-1	.	.	TRBV24-1	TGTGCCACCAGGACATCGAACACTGAAGCTTTCTTT	CATRTSNTEAFF
TRBJ1-1	.	.	TRBV19	TGTGCCAGTAGATCCCGCGGGGGAGAAACTGAAGCTTTCTTT	CASRSRGGETEAFF
TRBJ1-1	.	TRBD1	TRBV12-3/TRBV12-4	TGTGCCAGCAGTCCAGGGGGGACTGAAGCTTTCTTT	CASSPGGTEAFF
TRBJ2-1	.	.	TRBV9	TGTGCCAGCAGCCCAATATTGAGACAGGTCGGCTACAATGAGCAGTTCTTC	CASSPILRQVGYNEQFF
TRBJ2-1	few	TRBD1	TRBV6-1	TGTGCCAGCAGTGAAGAAGGGGGCGGTTACAATGAGCAGTTCTTC	CASSEEGGGYNEQFF
TRBJ2-7	once	.	TRBV11-2	TGTGCCAGCAGCTTCCTAACCTACGAGCAGTACTTC	CASSFLTYEQYF
TRBJ2-7	.	.	TRBV13	TGTGCCAGCAGTAAACGGTCAGACATCTACGAGCAGTACTTC	CASSKRSDIYEQYF
TRBJ1-4	.	.	TRBV6-6	TGTGCCAGCGGGCGCCAGTCTAATGAAAAACTGTTTTTT	CASGRQSNEKLFF
TRBJ1-5	few	TRBD1	TRBV28	TGTGCCAGCAGTCGGACAGGGAGCGGTCAGCCCCAGCATTTT	CASSRTGSGQPQHF
TRBJ2-7	.	.	TRBV5-1	TGCGCCAGCAGCTTGGGGCCGCAGGCAACGAGCTCCTACGAGCAGTACTTC	CASSLGPQATSSYEQYF
TRBJ1-1	.	.	TRBV7-8	TGTGCCAGCAGCTTAGCGCTTCGGTCGGCTGAAGCTTTCTTT	CASSLALRSAEAFF
TRBJ2-5	.	TRBD2	TRBV5-5	TGTGCCAGCAGCCCGGGACTAGCGGGGGGTGAGACCCAGTACTTC	CASSPGLAGGETQYF
TRBJ2-3	.	.	TRBV24-1	TGTGCCACCAGGGCGGAGTGGGCAGATACGCAGTATTTT	CATRAEWADTQYF
TRBJ1-2	.	.	TRBV7-9	TGTGCCAGCAGCCCACCCCTGACAGGTGGGAGGGATGGCTACACCTTC	CASSPPLTGGRDGYTF
TRBJ2-7	.	.	TRBV6-5	TGTGCCAGCAGTCTCACAGGGTCTTCCTACGAGCAGTACTTC	CASSLTGSSYEQYF
TRBJ1-2	.	.	TRBV5-8	TGTGCCAGCAGCCCCTCTGCGAGTGGCTACACCTTC	CASSPSASGYTF
TRBJ2-4	.	.	TRBV27	TGTGCCAGCAGCCCCAGGGGCTCCAAAAACATTCAGTACTTC	CASSPRGSKNIQYF
TRBJ2-2	.	.	TRBV4-2	TGTGCCAGCAGCCAAAACCCAGGGGAGCCCGGGGAGCTGTTTTTT	CASSQNPGEPGELFF
TRBJ2-3	.	.	TRBV9	TGTGCCAGCAGCGTATACGGGAGAGATACGCAGTATTTT	CASSVYGRDTQYF
TRBJ1-5	.	.	TRBV4-2	TGTGCCAGCAGCCAAGAAGCCGGGACACTCAATCAGCCCCAGCATTTT	CASSQEAGTLNQPQHF
TRBJ1-6	few	TRBD1	TRBV7-9	TGTGCCAGCAGCTCTACCCGGGGACAGGGGAGAAGTTCACCCCTCCACTTT	CASSSTRGQGRSSPLHF
TRBJ2-7	.	.	TRBV5-1	TGCGCCAGCAGCTTAGATTTGGCTTACGAGCAGTACTTC	CASSLDLAYEQYF
TRBJ1-3	.	.	TRBV18	TGTGCCAGCTCACCGTCGACAGAGACTGGAAACACCATATATTTT	CASSPSTETGNTIYF
TRBJ2-3	.	TRBD2	TRBV4-3	TGCGCCAGCAGCCCGGGAGGGAGAAGAGATACGCAGTATTTT	CASSPGGRRDTQYF
TRBJ1-4	.	TRBD1	TRBV15	TGTGCCACCAGCAGCAACAGGGGGCAGGAAGGTGAAAAACTGTTTTTT	CATSSNRGQEGEKLFF
TRBJ1-2	.	.	TRBV3-1/TRBV3-2	TGTGCCAGCAGCTCGACAGGATCCAACTATGGCTACACCTTC	CASSSTGSNYGYTF
TRBJ2-3	.	TRBD2	TRBV27	TGTGCCAGCAGCTGGACTAGTTCGGCAGATACGCAGTATTTT	CASSWTSSADTQYF
TRBJ2-7	.	.	TRBV5-1	TGCGCCAGCAGCTTGGCGTCAGGGGGGAGCCACGAGCAGTACTTC	CASSLASGGSHEQYF
TRBJ1-2	few	.	TRBV7-9	TGTGCCAGCAGCTCGGGGGTCTATGGCTACACCTTC	CASSSGVYGYTF
TRBJ2-5	.	TRBD1	TRBV6-1	TGTGCCAGCAGTGAAGAGTCCGACAGGGTTGGAATCTACCTCCCTCAAGAGACCCAGTACTTC	CASSEESDRVGIYLPQETQYF
TRBJ2-7	.	.	TRBV29-1	TGCAGCGTTGACCTAGCCGGCTACGAGCAGTACTTC	CSVDLAGYEQYF
TRBJ2-3	.	TRBD1	TRBV29-1	TGCAGCGTTGAAAACACAGGGGAGAGGGCAGATACGCAGTATTTT	CSVENTGERADTQYF